This T cell receptor beta chain was observed in a study of T cell repertoires in cytomegalovirus infection. In the study overall: Through public TCR beta signatures, both CMV infection and matching HLA type were indicated.

Points from the study as a whole: Adding up the frequency of public TCR beta families identified people who carried CMV plus the relevant HLA. Across the ex vivo response, the dominant clonotypes were HLA-C-restricted CMV-specific TCR beta clonotypes.

TCRdb called the reads again in MiXCR, with one record for every CDR3 protein. The sample holds 640,000 or so distinct CDR3 sequences, 33% seen once. This clonotype was recorded a few times. Its target is unknown. Sample: cultured PBMCs, taken from culture after CMV antigen stimulation. The sequence was collected from a human donor in good health (CMV status not recorded). Some clones in this sample may be carry-over from other donors' samples.

In DNA form, the CDR3 reads TGTGCCAGCAGCTTAACCGGGAACTCCTACGAGCAGTACTTC. It yields the protein CASSLTGNSYEQYF. The chain joins TRBV7-9 to TRBJ2-7, with a possible D match to TRBD2 (5 bases). The CDR3 runs to 14 residues. V lost 2 bases to trimming and J lost 0 bases, with 8 bases between them. Germline V gene lookup returns CDR1 SEHNR and CDR2 FQNEAQ (reference sequence).